This T cell receptor beta chain was captured by sequencing in a study of T cell repertoires in cytomegalovirus infection. Study in general: TCR beta signatures that were public indicated CMV infection and matching HLA type.

TCRdb re-analysed the reads in MiXCR, keeping a single row per CDR3 protein. The sample consists of over 200,000 distinct CDR3 sequences, approximately 13% of them appearing once. Losses at the gene ends were 1 base for V and 8 bases for J; bases not matched to a gene: 7. The CDR3 has 16 residues. Germline V gives CDR1 MDHEN, CDR2 SYDVKM. The chain links TRBV28 to TRBJ2-1; 11 bases line up with TRBD2. The receptor was isolated from a human donor in good health (CMV status not recorded). Some clones in this sample may be carry-over from other donors' samples. Sequenced material: PBMCs. CDR3 DNA sequence: TGTGCCAGCAGTTTATTAGCGGGAGGGTTCCCTGATGAGCAGTTCTTC. Its protein is CASSLLAGGFPDEQFF.